The T cell receptor beta chain under discussion was sequenced for a study of T-cell memory formation after mild COVID-19. From the 5' RACE reads, TCRdb called clonotypes with MiXCR, one entry per CDR3 protein. The sample lists under 700,000 distinct CDR3 sequences, roughly 20% occurring once. This clonotype was seen more than once but under ten times. This receptor was identified in an adult woman who had mild COVID-19 (a few samples of this study predate the infection). Cell type and time point are not known. The material sequenced was PBMCs or a T cell subset sorted from them (not recorded which).

The CDR3 DNA sequence: TGTGCCAGCTCACTTACGGGACTAGCCGCCGGGGAGCTGTTTTTT. As protein: CASSLTGLAAGELFF. The chain couples TRBV18 to TRBJ2-2; 9 bases are a match to TRBD2. This CDR3 is built from 15 residues. The ends lost 4 bases at V and 6 bases at J; junction bases unmatched: 6. The germline gives CDR1 KGHSH, CDR2 LQKENI.